The clone carrying this TCR beta chain was counted ten times or more. The V and J ends lost 1 base and 4 bases respectively, with 10 bases between them. The CDR3 has 14 residues. Germline V lookup: CDR1 LGHNA, CDR2 YNFKEQ. Template switching with 5'RACE generated the TCR cDNA and added a universal primer site and UMIs. One entry per CDR3 protein results from TCRdb running MiXCR on the 5' RACE reads. Seen here are roughly 310,000 distinct CDR3 sequences, 3.6% observed once, and the top ten hold about a quarter. This record belongs to a study of T cells after yellow fever vaccination. This clonotype originated in a man aged 18 to 30 who received the YFV17D yellow fever vaccine. The sample in question was PBMCs, obtained on the day of the yellow fever booster vaccination. The chain is built from TRBV4-2 and TRBJ1-2; D not certain. The CDR3 coding sequence is TGTGCCAGCAGCCAAGCGGACGAGGGCTATGGCTACACCTTC. Translated, it gives CASSQADEGYGYTF.